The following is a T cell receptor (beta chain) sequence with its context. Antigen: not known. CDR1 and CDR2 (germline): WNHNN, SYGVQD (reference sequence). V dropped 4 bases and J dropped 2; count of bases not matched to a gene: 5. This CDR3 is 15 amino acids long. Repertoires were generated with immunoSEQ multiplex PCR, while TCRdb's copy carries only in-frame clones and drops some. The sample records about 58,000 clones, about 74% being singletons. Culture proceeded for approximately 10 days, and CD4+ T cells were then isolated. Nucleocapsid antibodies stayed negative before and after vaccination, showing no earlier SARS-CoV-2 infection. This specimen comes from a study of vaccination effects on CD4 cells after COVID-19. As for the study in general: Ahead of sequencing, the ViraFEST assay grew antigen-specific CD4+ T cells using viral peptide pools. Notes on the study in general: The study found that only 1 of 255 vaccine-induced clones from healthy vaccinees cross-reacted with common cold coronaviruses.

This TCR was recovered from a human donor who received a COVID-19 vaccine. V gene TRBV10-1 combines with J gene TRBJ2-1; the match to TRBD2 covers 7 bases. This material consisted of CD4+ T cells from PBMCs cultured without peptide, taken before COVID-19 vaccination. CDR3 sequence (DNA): TGCGCCAGCAGTGCTAGAGCGGGACCCTACAATGAGCAGTTCTTC. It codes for CASSARAGPYNEQFF.